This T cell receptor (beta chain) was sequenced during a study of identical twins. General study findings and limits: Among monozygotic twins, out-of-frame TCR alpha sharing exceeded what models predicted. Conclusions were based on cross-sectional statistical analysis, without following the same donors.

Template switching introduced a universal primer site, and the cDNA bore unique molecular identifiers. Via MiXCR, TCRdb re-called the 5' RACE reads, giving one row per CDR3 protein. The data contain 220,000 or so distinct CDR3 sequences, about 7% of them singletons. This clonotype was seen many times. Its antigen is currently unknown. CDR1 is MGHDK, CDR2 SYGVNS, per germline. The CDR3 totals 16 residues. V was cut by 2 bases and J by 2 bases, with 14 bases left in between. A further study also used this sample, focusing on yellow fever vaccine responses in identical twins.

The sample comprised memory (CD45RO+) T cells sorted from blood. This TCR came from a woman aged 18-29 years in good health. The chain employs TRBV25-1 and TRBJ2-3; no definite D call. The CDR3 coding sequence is TGTGCCAGCAGTGAAAGTAGGACGGCGGACACAGATACGCAGTATTTT. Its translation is CASSESRTADTDTQYF. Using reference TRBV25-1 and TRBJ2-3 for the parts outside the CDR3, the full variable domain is EADIYQTPRYLVIGTGKKITLECSQTMGHDKMYWYQQDPGMELHLIHYSYGVNSTEKGDLSSESTVSRIRTEHFPLTLESARPSHTSQYLCASSESRTADTDTQYFGPGTRLTVL.